Presented here are 23 T cell receptor beta chains from one specimen sequenced in a study of blood T cell repertoires in COVID-19. Produced via immunoSEQ multiplex PCR; TCRdb's table is partial and in-frame only. Of 50,000 to 85,000 clones in the sample, around 77% are singletons; the top ten hold 8.5% to 10%. Specimen: peripheral blood. Receptors were obtained from a human donor in a cohort sampled during active COVID-19.

V is TRBV4-3 and J is TRBJ1-2; 10 bases fit TRBD1. The CDR3 runs 19 residues. Germline CDR1 reads LGHNA; CDR2 reads YSLEER. V lost 2 bases to trimming and J lost 4 bases; unmatched junction nucleotides: 16. The chain's CDR3 is CASSQNSRGQGERFYGYTF. DNA for the CDR3: TGCGCCAGCAGCCAAAATTCCCGTGGACAGGGGGAAAGGTTCTATGGCTACACCTTC.

This chain links TRBV7-8 with TRBJ1-5; D possibly corresponds to TRBD1 (5 bases). CDR1 and CDR2 from the germline V gene are SGHVS and FQNEAQ. The CDR3 is 13 amino acids. Trimming cost V 5 bases and J 3 bases, with 8 bases left between them. The CDR3 is CASSQDNNQPQHF. The CDR3 nucleotides are TGTGCCAGCAGCCAGGACAACAATCAGCCCCAGCATTTT.

In its sample, this clone was seen once. V usage is TRBV5-1 and J usage is TRBJ1-1; no reliable D call. V was clipped by 4 bases and J by 2 bases, with 18 bases between them. This CDR3 spans 16 amino acids. The germline gives CDR1 SGHRS, CDR2 YFSETQ. DNA for the CDR3: TGCGCCAGCAGCCACGAGGGAGCAGGACTAAACACTGAAGCTTTCTTT. As protein: CASSHEGAGLNTEAFF.

V is TRBV6-5 and J is TRBJ2-7, with a weak D call TRBD1 (7 bases). Trimming took off 6 bases at V and 6 bases at J, with 18 bases between the two ends. This CDR3 region has 14 residues. CDR1 is MNHEY, CDR2 SVGAGI, per germline. The CDR3 loop reads CASRQDLQGGEQYF. In DNA, the CDR3 is TGTGCCAGCAGGCAAGATCTGCAGGGGGGCGAGCAGTACTTC.

The V call is TRBV28, the J call TRBJ1-1, with D possibly being TRBD1 (5 bases). This CDR3 comprises 12 residues. Trimming cost V 4 bases and J 7 bases, with 10 bases left between them. CDR1 and CDR2 (germline): MDHEN, SYDVKM. The CDR3 nucleotides are TGTGCCAGCAGTTCGGGAGACAGTGAAGCTTTCTTT. This gives the protein CASSSGDSEAFF. The variable domain in full, completed from reference TRBV28 and TRBJ1-1, reads DVKVTQSSRYLVKRTGEKVFLECVQDMDHENMFWYRQDPGLGLRLIYFSYDVKMKEKGDIPEGYSVSREKKERFSLILESASTNQTSMYLCASSSGDSEAFFGQGTRLTVV.

The rearrangement uses TRBV6-4 and TRBJ2-3; 7 bases are shared with TRBD2. V trimming: 6 bases; J trimming: 1 base; junction bases outside the gene matches: 4. This CDR3 comprises 14 residues. Per germline, CDR1 MRHNA and CDR2 SNTAGT. DNA for the CDR3: TGTGCCAGCAGCGCTAGCGGTCGCACAGATACGCAGTATTTT. It is translated as CASSASGRTDTQYF.

The genes are TRBV18 and TRBJ1-3, with TRBD1 as a possible D gene (6 bases). Trimming shortened V by 3 bases and J by 0 bases, and 12 bases separated the two germline ends. CDR3 length: 16 amino acids. Germline values: CDR1 KGHSH, CDR2 LQKENI. Written as DNA, the CDR3 is TGTGCCAGCTCACCCCAGGCAGGGGACTCTGGAAACACCATATATTTT. Translated: CASSPQAGDSGNTIYF.

This sequence joins TRBV11-2 and TRBJ2-6, with 7 bases matching TRBD1. V lost 5 bases, J lost 14 bases, and 15 bases stayed unmatched. Germline V CDR1 and CDR2: SGHAT, FQNNGV. The CDR3 runs 15 residues. The CDR3 DNA follows: TGTGCCAGCAGCCTGGACAGGCTAACTGAGGGTATCCTGACTTTC. This encodes CASSLDRLTEGILTF.

This clone was seen only a few times. V usage is TRBV5-1 and J usage is TRBJ2-3; 7 nucleotides match TRBD2. CDR1 and CDR2 (germline): SGHRS, YFSETQ. The CDR3 contains 16 residues. V lost 0 bases, J lost 1 base, and 5 bases stayed unmatched. Here the CDR3 reads CASSLGTSKGTDTQYF. The DNA for the CDR3 is TGCGCCAGCAGCTTGGGGACTAGTAAGGGCACAGATACGCAGTATTTT.

This chain connects TRBV10-2 to TRBJ2-1; TRBD2 aligns across 12 bases. The germline V gene has CDR1 WSHSY and CDR2 SAAADI. CDR3 length: 17 amino acids. J gave up 0 bases and V 5 bases, and 5 bases lay outside the gene matches. CDR3 in amino acids: CASSRTSGTSSYNEQFF. Here the CDR3 DNA reads TGCGCCAGCAGTAGGACTAGCGGGACTAGCTCCTACAATGAGCAGTTCTTC.

The rearrangement joins TRBV10-3 to TRBJ1-1, with a weak D call TRBD1 (5 bases). The CDR3 consists of 13 residues. Germline loops: CDR1 ENHRY, CDR2 SYGVKD. The V and J ends lost 3 bases and 3 bases respectively, with 8 bases between them. CDR3 sequence (DNA): TGTGCCATCAGTGACCCGGGGGACACTGAAGCTTTCTTT. Its translation: CAISDPGDTEAFF.

The CDR3 spells CASSLAQPGRYEQYF. Here the CDR3 DNA reads TGTGCCAGCAGTTTAGCACAACCTGGGAGGTACGAGCAGTACTTC. This sequence joins TRBV6-2 or TRBV6-3 and TRBJ2-7, with TRBD2 as a possible D gene (6 bases). The CDR3 is 15 residues long. With 4 bases removed from V and 4 bases from J, the gap between germline ends came to 17 bases. The V gene's germline CDR1 is MNHEY and CDR2 SVGEGT.

The chain combines TRBV11-2 with TRBJ1-4, with 7 positions matching TRBD1. CDR1 is SGHAT and CDR2 is FQNNGV in the germline V gene. The CDR3 runs to 15 residues. Trimming at V came to 5 bases and at J to 3 bases, leaving 6 bases not matched to a gene. CDR3 nucleotides: TGTGCCAGCAGCCTTCGACAGGGCGCTAATGAAAAACTGTTTTTT. Amino acids: CASSLRQGANEKLFF.

As concerns this clone: The same CDR3 arises from other DNA sequences in this sample as well. The rearrangement links TRBV12-3 or TRBV12-4 to TRBJ1-2; D call uncertain. The CDR3 contains 12 residues. Trimming shortened V by 3 bases and J by 5 bases, and 7 bases separated the two germline ends. The CDR3 DNA is TGTGCCAGCAGTTTGACAAATTATGGCTACACCTTC. Translating gives CASSLTNYGYTF.

The chain recombines TRBV9 with TRBJ2-1, with TRBD2 matching 13 bases. CDR3 length equals 18 residues. The germline V gene has CDR1 SGDLS and CDR2 YYNGEE. V lost 0 bases and J lost 2; bases outside the gene matches: 5. CDR3 DNA sequence: TGTGCCAGCAGCGTAGCGCCCGGACTAGCGGGAGCCTACAATGAGCAGTTCTTC. Translated, it gives CASSVAPGLAGAYNEQFF.

This chain links TRBV11-3 with TRBJ1-1; D remains unclear. The CDR3 consists of 14 residues. Per germline, CDR1 SGHNT and CDR2 YENEEA. V dropped 3 bases and J dropped 3 bases, with 11 bases sitting between them. CDR3 in amino acids: CASSFTYGDTEAFF. In DNA form, the CDR3 reads TGTGCCAGCAGCTTTACCTACGGGGACACTGAAGCTTTCTTT.

This clone has a single count. This chain's CDR3 is CASTRTSYEQYF. Here the CDR3 DNA reads TGTGCCAGCACCCGGACAAGTTACGAGCAGTACTTC. The chain carries TRBV12-3 or TRBV12-4 and TRBJ2-7; perhaps TRBD1 as D (5 bases). The CDR3 loop spans 12 amino acids. V was cut by 7 bases and J by 4 bases, with 11 bases left in between.

This clone turned up a few times. J is TRBJ2-4 and V is TRBV28, with TRBD1 matching 9 bases. The CDR3 is 12 amino acids. The germline CDR1 and CDR2 sequences are MDHEN and SYDVKM. Trimming cost V 6 bases and J 15 bases; bases outside gene matches: 9. In DNA, the CDR3 is TGTGCCAGCAGCCAGGGGTACAGGGGGCTGTACTTC. This sequence encodes CASSQGYRGLYF.

The chain uses TRBV6-5 and TRBJ2-7; 8 positions agree with TRBD1. CDR3 length equals 15 residues. Germline-derived CDR1 and CDR2 are MNHEY and SVGAGI. J lost 0 bases, V lost 6 bases, and 7 bases had no gene match. Here the CDR3 reads CASSYLDRASYEQYF. CDR3 DNA: TGTGCCAGCAGCTATTTGGACAGGGCCTCCTACGAGCAGTACTTC.

Remarks on this clone: The sample carries other DNA sequences with the same CDR3. This chain links TRBV18 with TRBJ2-5; 11 positions match TRBD2. Trimming at V came to 6 bases and at J to 3 bases, leaving 6 bases not matched to a gene. The germline V gene has CDR1 KGHSH and CDR2 LQKENI. CDR3 length: 15 residues. The CDR3 spells CASSPPGLAEETQYF. DNA for the CDR3: TGTGCCAGCTCGCCCCCGGGACTAGCGGAAGAGACCCAGTACTTC.

This chain joins TRBV6-2 or TRBV6-3 and TRBJ1-1, with D perhaps TRBD1 (5 bases). CDR3 size: 16 residues. The germline V and J ends were trimmed by 3 bases and 3 bases, with 17 bases remaining between them. CDR1 MNHEY and CDR2 SVGEGT come from the germline V gene. The CDR3, as DNA: TGTGCCAGCAGTTATACCCAGGGTGTTTATCACACTGAAGCTTTCTTT. This codes for CASSYTQGVYHTEAFF.

This chain connects TRBV5-1 to TRBJ2-2; D is ambiguous. This CDR3 comprises 15 residues. Trimming pared 0 bases from V and 3 bases from J, leaving 9 bases between. In germline, CDR1 is SGHRS, CDR2 YFSETQ. The CDR3 nucleotides are TGCGCCAGCAGCTTGGACCCGGGTGACACCGGGGAGCTGTTTTTT. Protein sequence: CASSLDPGDTGELFF.

J is TRBJ2-7 and V is TRBV6-5; D remains ambiguous. Trimming removed 3 bases at V and 3 bases at J, with 9 bases between. The V gene's germline CDR1 is MNHEY and CDR2 SVGAGI. This CDR3 is built from 13 residues. CDR3 nucleotide sequence: TGTGCCAGCAGTTATCAGAAATACTACGAGCAGTACTTC. It yields the protein CASSYQKYYEQYF.